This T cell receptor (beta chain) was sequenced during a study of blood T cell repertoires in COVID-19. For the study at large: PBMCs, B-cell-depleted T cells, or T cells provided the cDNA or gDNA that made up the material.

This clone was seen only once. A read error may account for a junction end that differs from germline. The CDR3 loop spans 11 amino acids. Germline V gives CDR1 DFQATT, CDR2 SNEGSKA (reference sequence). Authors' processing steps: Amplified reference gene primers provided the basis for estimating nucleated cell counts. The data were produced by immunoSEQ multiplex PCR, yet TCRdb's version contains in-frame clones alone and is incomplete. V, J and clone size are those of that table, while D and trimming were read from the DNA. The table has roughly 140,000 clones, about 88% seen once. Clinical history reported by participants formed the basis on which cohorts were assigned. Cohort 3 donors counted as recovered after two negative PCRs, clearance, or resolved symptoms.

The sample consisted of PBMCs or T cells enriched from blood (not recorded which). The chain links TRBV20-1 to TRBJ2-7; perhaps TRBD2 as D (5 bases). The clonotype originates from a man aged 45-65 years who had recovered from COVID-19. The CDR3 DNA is TGCAGTACTAGGAGTGAGTACGAGCAGTACTTC. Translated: CSTRSEYEQYF.